One and the same sample provided the 5 T cell receptor beta chains below, sequenced in a study of graft-versus-host responses after intestinal transplantation. Profiling relied on immunoSEQ multiplex PCR, and the TCRdb table lists in-frame clones only, not all of them. The repertoire includes around 13,000 clones, 93% of them detected once, and 4.4% sits in the top ten. The sequenced sample was PBMCs, obtained 950 to 1,200 days after intestinal transplantation. All receptors derive from a human patient who received an intestinal transplant, so some T cells may come from the graft donor.

The genes are TRBV7-3 and TRBJ1-5; D perhaps matches TRBD1 (6 bases). Germline CDR1 is SGHTA and CDR2 is FQGTGA. V dropped 5 bases and J dropped 4 bases, with 9 bases sitting between them. The CDR3 extends over 13 amino acids. The CDR3 loop is CASSVQGNQPQHF. DNA for the CDR3: TGTGCCAGCAGCGTTCAGGGGAATCAGCCCCAGCATTTT.

The chain links TRBV7-2 to TRBJ2-7; no clear D gene. The germline V gene has CDR1 SGHTA and CDR2 FQGNSA. The CDR3 contains 14 residues. The V end lost 7 bases, the J end lost 12 bases, and 25 bases lay between the germline ends. CDR3 bases: TGTGCCAGCAAAACCCACTCGGGCTCACCCTCGCCGTACTTC. Protein: CASKTHSGSPSPYF.

The chain has TRBV6-5 and TRBJ1-1, with D unclear. The CDR3 contains 15 residues. V lost 4 bases to trimming and J lost 4 bases, with 16 bases between them. CDR1 MNHEY and CDR2 SVGAGI come from the germline V gene. The chain's CDR3 is CASSFPAGGITEAFF. DNA for the CDR3: TGTGCCAGCAGTTTCCCGGCAGGAGGGATCACTGAAGCTTTCTTT.

The rearrangement uses TRBV29-1 and TRBJ1-2, with 7 bases fitting TRBD1. Germline assignment: CDR1 SQVTM and CDR2 ANQGSEA. This CDR3 comprises 12 residues. V lost 5 bases, J lost 6 bases, and 6 bases stayed unmatched. CDR3 bases: TGCAGCGTTACCGACAGGGCCCATGGCTACACCTTC. It translates to CSVTDRAHGYTF.

J is TRBJ2-7 and V is TRBV6-5, with D hard to call. The V gene lost 3 bases and the J gene lost 3 bases, with 9 bases spanning the gap. This CDR3 region has 13 residues. CDR1 MNHEY and CDR2 SVGAGI come from the germline V gene. DNA for the CDR3: TGTGCCAGCAGTTATAGACCCGACTACGAGCAGTACTTC. This translates into CASSYRPDYEQYF.